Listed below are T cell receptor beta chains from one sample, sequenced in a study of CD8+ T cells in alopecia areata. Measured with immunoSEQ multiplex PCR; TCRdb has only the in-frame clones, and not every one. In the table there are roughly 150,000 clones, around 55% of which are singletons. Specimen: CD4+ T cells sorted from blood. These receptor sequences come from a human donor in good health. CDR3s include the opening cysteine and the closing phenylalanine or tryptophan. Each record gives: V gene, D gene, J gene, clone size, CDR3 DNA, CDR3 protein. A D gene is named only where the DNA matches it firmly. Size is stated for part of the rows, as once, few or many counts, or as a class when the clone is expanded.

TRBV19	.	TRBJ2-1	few	TGTGCCACCAACCTAATCCCTGGTAATGAGCAGTTCTTC	CATNLIPGNEQFF
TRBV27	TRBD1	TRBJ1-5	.	TGTGCCAGCGCATCCTACAGGGGGGCGGTAGGTCAGCCCCAGCATTTT	CASASYRGAVGQPQHF
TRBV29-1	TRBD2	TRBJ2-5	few	TGCAGCGTATTGGGGACTAGCGGCTTACTACAAGAGACCCAGTACTTC	CSVLGTSGLLQETQYF
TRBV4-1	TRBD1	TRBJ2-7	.	TGCGCCAGCAGCCCGGGACCGGGACAGGGCGTCCACGAGCAGTACTTC	CASSPGPGQGVHEQYF
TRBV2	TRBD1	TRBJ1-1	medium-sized	TGTGCCAGCAGTACCGGGACAGCCAACCTACCAGCTTTCTTT	CASSTGTANLPAFF
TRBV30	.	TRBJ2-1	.	TGTGCCTGGATTCCCTCATTTACATACAATGAGCAGTTCTTC	CAWIPSFTYNEQFF
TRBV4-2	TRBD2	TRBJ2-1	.	TGTGCCAGCAGCCAAGATCCTTCAGGGGCGGGAGGAAAGCATGAGCAGTTCTTC	CASSQDPSGAGGKHEQFF
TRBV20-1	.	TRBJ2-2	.	TGCAGTGTCAGCGGTCCCGGGGAGCTGTTTTTT	CSVSGPGELFF
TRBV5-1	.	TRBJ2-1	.	TGCGCCAGCAGACTAGATAATGAGCAGTTCTTC	CASRLDNEQFF
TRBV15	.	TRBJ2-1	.	TGTGCCACCAAAGAACCCAGCAGTGAGCAGTTCTTC	CATKEPSSEQFF
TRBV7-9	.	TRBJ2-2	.	TGTGCCAGCAGCCTTCCCGGGGAGCTGTTTTTT	CASSLPGELFF
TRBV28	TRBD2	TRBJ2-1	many	TGTGCCAGCAGAAGGTGGGCGGGAGGGCTAATTGGGTACAATGAGCAGTTCTTC	CASRRWAGGLIGYNEQFF
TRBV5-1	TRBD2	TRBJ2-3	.	TGCGCCAGCAGCTTGGTGTCTAGCGGGACTCTACCAGATACGCAGTATTTT	CASSLVSSGTLPDTQYF
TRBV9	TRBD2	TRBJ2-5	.	TGTGCCAGCAGCGTACGAGGACTAGCGGGACAAGAGACCCAGTACTTC	CASSVRGLAGQETQYF
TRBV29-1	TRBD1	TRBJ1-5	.	TGCAGCGTTCAGGGACAGGGGGGTCAGCCCCAGCATTTT	CSVQGQGGQPQHF
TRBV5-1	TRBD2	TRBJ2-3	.	TGCGCCAGCACCCGGCTAGCGGGAGGAGATACGCAGTATTTT	CASTRLAGGDTQYF
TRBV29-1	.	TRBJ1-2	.	TGCAGCGTCGAGGGGTCTCCCTATGGCTACACCTTC	CSVEGSPYGYTF
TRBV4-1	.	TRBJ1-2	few	TGCGCCAGCAGCCGAGGGACCCATAACAACTATGGCTACACCTTC	CASSRGTHNNYGYTF